A selection of T cell receptor beta chains follows, all from one sample in a study of blood T cell repertoires in COVID-19. Using immunoSEQ multiplex PCR, the repertoire was profiled, and TCRdb retains in-frame clones only, with some absent. The data show 400,000 to 500,000 clones, nearly 90% seen once. Sequences were obtained from PBMCs or T cells enriched from blood (not recorded which). Receptors originate from a woman aged 18-29 years who had been exposed to COVID-19. Each CDR3 is given without its conserved first and last residue.

TRBJ2-2	14	TRBV28	ASSRGTSGRTGELF
TRBJ2-1	8	TRBV6-5	ASGTGTLF
TRBJ1-3	11	TRBV7-2	ASSLEPGNTIY
TRBJ1-6	14	TRBV5-1	ASSPTSGTARSPLH
TRBJ1-5	10	TRBV18	ASSDDRVLFH
TRBJ2-1	12	TRBV5-1	ASSGTEYYNEQF
TRBJ2-2	16	TRBV27	ASSLNPSGGRDTGELF
TRBJ1-1	12	TRBV11-1	ASSLRVKHTEAF
TRBJ2-3	14	TRBV6-5	ASSYSIIDTPDTQY
TRBJ2-1	13	TRBV11-3	ASSLGLAGYNEQF
TRBJ2-7	12	TRBV28	ASSLFGGLWEQY
TRBJ2-7	11	TRBV12-5	ASTNAGSYEQY
TRBJ2-1	13	TRBV3-1/TRBV3-2	ASSHARSSYNEQF
TRBJ2-7	10	TRBV7-9	ASSGDRVEQY
TRBJ2-7	12	TRBV6-5	ASSSGQGLARLD
TRBJ2-7	14	TRBV7-9	ASSLNSGTGVEEQY
TRBJ2-4	13	TRBV9	ASSPEVGAKNIQY
TRBJ1-5	13	TRBV7-2	ASSLIGKGGQPQH
TRBJ1-5	12	TRBV28	ASSPRQGNQPQH
TRBJ1-3	15	TRBV7-9	ASSFGWTGGSGNTIY
TRBJ2-1	13	TRBV3-1/TRBV3-2	ASSLGWAGENEQF
TRBJ1-4	8	TRBV20-1	SAAAEKLF
TRBJ2-3	14	TRBV7-2	ASSFRGLAGLDTQY
TRBJ1-2	10	TRBV14	ASSLTGDGYT
TRBJ1-2	10	TRBV5-8	ASSSGNYGYT
TRBJ2-6	14	TRBV6-4	ASSDSQGSGANVLT
TRBJ1-5	14	TRBV7-9	ASSSSGGFINQPQH